The 3 T cell receptor beta chains below come from one sample, sequenced in a study of blood T cell repertoires in COVID-19. TCRdb's table, derived via immunoSEQ multiplex PCR, lists solely in-frame clones and lacks some. The data contain hundreds of thousands of clones, roughly 84% of them singletons. Sequencing was carried out using peripheral blood. The receptors here all came from a man aged 25 to 40 with active or convalescent COVID-19.

The rearrangement uses TRBV6-5 and TRBJ2-2; 10 bases line up with TRBD1. Germline V gives CDR1 MNHEY, CDR2 SVGAGI. Germline trimming cut 2 bases from V and 6 bases from J; bases unmatched to any gene: 6. This CDR3 is 16 amino acids long. The CDR3 reads CASSYTGTGVSGELFF. The CDR3 bases are TGTGCCAGCAGTTACACCGGGACAGGGGTGTCCGGGGAGCTGTTTTTT.

The chain joins TRBV5-8 to TRBJ2-7, with D possibly being TRBD2 (6 bases). The length of the CDR3 is 15 residues. Germline V gene lookup returns CDR1 SGHTS and CDR2 YDEGEE. Trimming cost V 4 bases and J 0 bases, with 14 bases left between them. CDR3 nucleotide sequence: TGTGCCAGCAGCGCCGGGAGAGGGAGCTCCTACGAGCAGTACTTC. As protein: CASSAGRGSSYEQYF.

The chain recombines TRBV24-1 with TRBJ2-1; TRBD1 is a possible D gene (6 bases). The V and J ends lost 3 bases and 2 bases respectively, with 16 bases between them. The length of the CDR3 is 17 residues. Per the germline V gene, CDR1 is KGHDR and CDR2 is SFDVKD. The CDR3 region is CATSDDTGQSPYNEQFF. For the CDR3, the DNA is TGTGCCACCAGTGATGATACAGGACAGAGCCCCTACAATGAGCAGTTCTTC.